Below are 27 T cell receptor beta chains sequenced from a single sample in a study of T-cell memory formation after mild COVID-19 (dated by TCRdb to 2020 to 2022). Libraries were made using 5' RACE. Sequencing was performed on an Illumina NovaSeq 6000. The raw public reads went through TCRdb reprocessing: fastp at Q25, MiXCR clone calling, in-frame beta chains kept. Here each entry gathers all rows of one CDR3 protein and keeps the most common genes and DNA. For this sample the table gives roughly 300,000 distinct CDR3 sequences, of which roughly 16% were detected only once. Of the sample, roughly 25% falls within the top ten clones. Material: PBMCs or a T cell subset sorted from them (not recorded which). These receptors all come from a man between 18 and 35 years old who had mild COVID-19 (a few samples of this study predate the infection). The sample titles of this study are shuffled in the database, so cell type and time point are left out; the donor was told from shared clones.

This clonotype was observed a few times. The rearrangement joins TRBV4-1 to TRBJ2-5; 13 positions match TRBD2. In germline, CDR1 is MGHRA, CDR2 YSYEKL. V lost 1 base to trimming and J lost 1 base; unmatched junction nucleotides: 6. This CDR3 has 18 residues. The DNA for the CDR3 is TGCGCCAGCAGCCAAGGGACTAGCGGGGGCCCAATCCAAGAGACCCAGTACTTC. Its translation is CASSQGTSGGPIQETQYF.

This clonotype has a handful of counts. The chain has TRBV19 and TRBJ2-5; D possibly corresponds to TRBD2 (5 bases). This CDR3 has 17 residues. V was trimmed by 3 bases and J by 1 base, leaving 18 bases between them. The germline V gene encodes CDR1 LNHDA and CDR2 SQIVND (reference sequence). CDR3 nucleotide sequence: TGTGCCAGTAGTATCCGCGGGTCACCTAGGCCCCAAGAGACCCAGTACTTC. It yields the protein CASSIRGSPRPQETQYF.

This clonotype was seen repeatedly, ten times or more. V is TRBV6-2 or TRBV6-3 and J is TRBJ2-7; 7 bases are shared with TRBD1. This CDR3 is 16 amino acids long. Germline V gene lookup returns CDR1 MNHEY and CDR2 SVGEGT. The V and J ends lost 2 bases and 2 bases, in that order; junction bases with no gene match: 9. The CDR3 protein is CASSYATLGQTYEQYV. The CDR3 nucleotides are TGTGCCAGCAGTTACGCGACCCTGGGACAGACCTACGAGCAGTACGTC.

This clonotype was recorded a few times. CDR3 DNA: TGCGCCAGCAGATCGGACGGCTACGAGCAGTACTTC. Amino acid sequence: CASRSDGYEQYF. This rearrangement joins TRBV5-1 to TRBJ2-7; D unclear. CDR1 SGHRS and CDR2 YFSETQ come from the germline V gene. The CDR3 spans 12 residues. With 5 bases removed from V and 3 bases from J, the gap between germline ends came to 9 bases.

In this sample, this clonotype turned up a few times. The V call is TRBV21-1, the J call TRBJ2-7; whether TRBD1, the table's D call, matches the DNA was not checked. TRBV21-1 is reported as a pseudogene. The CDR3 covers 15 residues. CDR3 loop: CASSRRGTHPYEQYF. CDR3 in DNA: TGTGCCAGCAGCAGAAGAGGGACCCACCCCTACGAGCAGTACTTC.

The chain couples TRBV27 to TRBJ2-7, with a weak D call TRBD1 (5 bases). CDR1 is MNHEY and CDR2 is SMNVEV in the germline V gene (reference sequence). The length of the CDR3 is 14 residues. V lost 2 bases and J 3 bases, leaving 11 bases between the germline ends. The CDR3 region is CASSLGLTDYEQYF. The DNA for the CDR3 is TGTGCCAGCAGTTTAGGCTTGACAGACTACGAGCAGTACTTC.

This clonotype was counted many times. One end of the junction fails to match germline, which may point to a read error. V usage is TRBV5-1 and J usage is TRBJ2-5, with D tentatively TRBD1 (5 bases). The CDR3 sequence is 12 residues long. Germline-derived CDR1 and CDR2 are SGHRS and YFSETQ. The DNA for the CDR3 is TGCGCCAGCAGCCACACACTGGACACGATTGTCTTC. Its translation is CASSHTLDTIVF. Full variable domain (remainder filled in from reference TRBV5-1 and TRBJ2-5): KAGVTQTPRYLIKTRGQQVTLSCSPISGHRSVSWYQQTPGQGLQFLFEYFSETQRNKGNFPGRFSGRQFSNSRSEMNVSTLELGDSALYLCASSHTLDTIVFGPGTRLLVL.

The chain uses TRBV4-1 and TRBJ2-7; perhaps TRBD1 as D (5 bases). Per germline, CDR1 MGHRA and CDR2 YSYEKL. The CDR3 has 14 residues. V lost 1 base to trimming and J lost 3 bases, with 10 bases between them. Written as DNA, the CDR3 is TGCGCCAGCAGCCAAGTTGGACACTACTACGAGCAGTACTTC. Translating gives CASSQVGHYYEQYF.

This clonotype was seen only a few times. The CDR3: CASSELAGNQPQHF. For the CDR3, the DNA is TGTGCCAGCAGTGAACTGGCAGGGAATCAGCCCCAGCATTTT. The rearrangement joins TRBV2 to TRBJ1-5; tentative D call: TRBD1 (5 bases). The germline V gene encodes CDR1 SNHLY and CDR2 FYNNEI. This CDR3 is built from 14 residues. The V end lost 2 bases, the J end lost 4 bases, and 9 bases lay between the germline ends. Filled out from reference TRBV2 and TRBJ1-5, the complete variable domain reads EPEVTQTPSHQVTQMGQEVILRCVPISNHLYFYWYRQILGQKVEFLVSFYNNEISEKSEIFDDQFSVERPDGSNFTLKIRSTKLEDSAMYFCASSELAGNQPQHFGDGTRLSIL.

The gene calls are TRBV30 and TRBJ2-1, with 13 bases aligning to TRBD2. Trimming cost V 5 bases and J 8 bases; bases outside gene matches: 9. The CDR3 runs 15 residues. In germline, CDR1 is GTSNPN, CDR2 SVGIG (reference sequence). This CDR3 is CAWHLTSGGLHEQFF. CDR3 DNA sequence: TGTGCCTGGCATCTGACTAGCGGGGGGCTTCATGAGCAGTTCTTC.

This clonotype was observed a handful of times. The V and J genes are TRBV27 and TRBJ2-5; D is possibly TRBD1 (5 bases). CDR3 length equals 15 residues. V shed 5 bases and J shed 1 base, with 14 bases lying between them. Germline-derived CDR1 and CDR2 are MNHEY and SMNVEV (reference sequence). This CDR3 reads CASSRTTETQETQYF. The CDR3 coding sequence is TGTGCCAGCAGTCGAACGACAGAGACCCAAGAGACCCAGTACTTC.

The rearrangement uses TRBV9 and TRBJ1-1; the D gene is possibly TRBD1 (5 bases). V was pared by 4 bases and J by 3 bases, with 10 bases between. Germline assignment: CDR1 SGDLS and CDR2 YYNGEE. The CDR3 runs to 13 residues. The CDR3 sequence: CASSKWGYTEAFF. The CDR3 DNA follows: TGTGCCAGCAGCAAATGGGGGTACACTGAAGCTTTCTTT.

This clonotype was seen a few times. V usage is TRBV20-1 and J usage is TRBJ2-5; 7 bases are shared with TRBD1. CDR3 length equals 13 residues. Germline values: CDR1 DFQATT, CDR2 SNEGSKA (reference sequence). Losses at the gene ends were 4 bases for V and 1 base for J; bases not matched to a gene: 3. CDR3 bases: TGCAGTGCTACCGGGACAGTCCAAGAGACCCAGTACTTC. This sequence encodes CSATGTVQETQYF.

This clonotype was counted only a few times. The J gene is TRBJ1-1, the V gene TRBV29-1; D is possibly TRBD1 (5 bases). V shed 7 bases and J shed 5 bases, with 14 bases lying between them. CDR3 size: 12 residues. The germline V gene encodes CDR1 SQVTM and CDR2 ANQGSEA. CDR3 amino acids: CSASTEGTEAFF. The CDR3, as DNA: TGCAGCGCTTCGACAGAGGGGACTGAAGCTTTCTTT. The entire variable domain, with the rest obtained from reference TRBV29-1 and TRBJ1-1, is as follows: SAVISQKPSRDICQRGTSLTIQCQVDSQVTMMFWYRQQPGQSLTLIATANQGSEATYESGFVIDKFPISRPNLTFSTLTVSNMSPEDSSIYLCSASTEGTEAFFGQGTRLTVV.

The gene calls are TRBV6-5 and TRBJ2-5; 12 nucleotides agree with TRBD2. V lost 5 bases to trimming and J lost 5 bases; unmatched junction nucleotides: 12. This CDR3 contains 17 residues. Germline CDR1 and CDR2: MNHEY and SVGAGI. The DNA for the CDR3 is TGTGCCAGCAGTGACACCGGACTAGCGGGGTTGGGTGAGACCCAGTACTTC. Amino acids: CASSDTGLAGLGETQYF.

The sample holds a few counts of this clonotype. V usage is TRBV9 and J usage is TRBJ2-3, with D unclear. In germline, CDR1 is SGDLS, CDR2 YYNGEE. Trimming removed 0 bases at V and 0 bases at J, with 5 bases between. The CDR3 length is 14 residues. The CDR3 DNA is TGTGCCAGCAGCGTAGCGTGGAGCACAGATACGCAGTATTTT. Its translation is CASSVAWSTDTQYF.

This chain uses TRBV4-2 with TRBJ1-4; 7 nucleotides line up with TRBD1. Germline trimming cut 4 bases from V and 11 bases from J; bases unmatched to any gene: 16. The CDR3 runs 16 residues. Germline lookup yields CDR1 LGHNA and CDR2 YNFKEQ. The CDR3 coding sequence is TGTGCCAGCAGCCTGCCCTCGACAGGGCAACACGTTAAACTGTTTTTT. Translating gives CASSLPSTGQHVKLFF.

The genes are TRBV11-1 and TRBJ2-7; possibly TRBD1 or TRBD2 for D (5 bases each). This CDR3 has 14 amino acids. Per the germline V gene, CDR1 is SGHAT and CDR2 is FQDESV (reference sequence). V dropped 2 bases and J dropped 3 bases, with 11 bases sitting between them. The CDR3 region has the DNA TGTGCCAGCAGCTTATCTGCAGGGAGCTACGAGCAGTACGTC. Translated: CASSLSAGSYEQYV.

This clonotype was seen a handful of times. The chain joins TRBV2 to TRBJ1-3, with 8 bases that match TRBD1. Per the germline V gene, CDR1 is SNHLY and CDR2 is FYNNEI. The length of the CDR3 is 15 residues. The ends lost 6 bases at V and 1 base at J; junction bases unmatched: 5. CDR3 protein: CASSTGGGSGNTIYF. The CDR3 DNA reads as TGTGCCAGCAGCACAGGGGGTGGATCTGGAAACACCATATATTTT.

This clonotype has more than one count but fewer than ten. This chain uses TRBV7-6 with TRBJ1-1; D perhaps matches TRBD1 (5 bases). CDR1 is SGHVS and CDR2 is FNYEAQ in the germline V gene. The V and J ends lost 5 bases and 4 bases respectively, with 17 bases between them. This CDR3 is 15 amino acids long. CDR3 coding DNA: TGTGCCAGCAGCCCGGGACGGGGGGGGAGCACTGAAGCTTTCTTT. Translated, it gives CASSPGRGGSTEAFF.

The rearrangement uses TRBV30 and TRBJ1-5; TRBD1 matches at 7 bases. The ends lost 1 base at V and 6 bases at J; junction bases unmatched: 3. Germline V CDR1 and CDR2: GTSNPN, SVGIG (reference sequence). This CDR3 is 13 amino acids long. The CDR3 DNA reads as TGTGCCTGGAGTGAACAGGGGACTCAGCCCCAGCATTTT. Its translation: CAWSEQGTQPQHF.

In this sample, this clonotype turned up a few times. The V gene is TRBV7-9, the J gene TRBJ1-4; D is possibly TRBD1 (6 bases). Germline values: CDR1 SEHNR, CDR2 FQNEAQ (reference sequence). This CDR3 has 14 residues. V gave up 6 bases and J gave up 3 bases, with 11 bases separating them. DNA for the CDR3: TGTGCCAGCAGATCTACAGGGCCTAATGAAAAACTGTTTTTT. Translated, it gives CASRSTGPNEKLFF.

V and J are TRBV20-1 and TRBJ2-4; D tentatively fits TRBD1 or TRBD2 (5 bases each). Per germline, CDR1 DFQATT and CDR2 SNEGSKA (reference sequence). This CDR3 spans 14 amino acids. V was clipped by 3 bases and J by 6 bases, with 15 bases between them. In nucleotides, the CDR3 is TGCAGTGCTAGTCCCCAGGGAGTGGGAAACATTCAGTACTTC. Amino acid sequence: CSASPQGVGNIQYF.

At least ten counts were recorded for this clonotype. CDR3 in DNA: TGTGCCAGCAGCCCAGTAGCGGGGGGGCCCACAGATACGCAGTATTTT. Translation gives CASSPVAGGPTDTQYF. The rearrangement links TRBV7-7 to TRBJ2-3; TRBD2 aligns across 11 bases. From germline, CDR1 is SSHAT and CDR2 FNYEAQ (reference sequence). V was clipped by 5 bases and J by 2 bases; unmatched bases: 6. The CDR3 has 16 amino acids.

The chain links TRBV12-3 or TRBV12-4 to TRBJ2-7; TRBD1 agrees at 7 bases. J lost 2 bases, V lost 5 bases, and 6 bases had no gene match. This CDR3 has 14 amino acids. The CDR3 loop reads CASSPGQVAYEQYF. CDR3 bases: TGTGCCAGCAGTCCAGGACAGGTCGCCTACGAGCAGTACTTC.

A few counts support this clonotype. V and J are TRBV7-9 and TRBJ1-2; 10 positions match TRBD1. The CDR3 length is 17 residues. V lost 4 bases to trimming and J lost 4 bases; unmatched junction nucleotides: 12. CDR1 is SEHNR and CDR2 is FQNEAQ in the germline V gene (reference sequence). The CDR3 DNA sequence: TGTGCCAGCAGCTACACCCCCGGGACAGGGGTTATCTATGGCTACACCTTC. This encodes CASSYTPGTGVIYGYTF.

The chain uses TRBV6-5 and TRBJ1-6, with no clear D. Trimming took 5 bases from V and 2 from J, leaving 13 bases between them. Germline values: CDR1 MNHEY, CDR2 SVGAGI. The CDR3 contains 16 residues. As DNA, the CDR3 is TGTGCCAGCAGTCCCCTTGGGGTCCCCTATAATTCACCCCTCCACTTT. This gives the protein CASSPLGVPYNSPLHF.